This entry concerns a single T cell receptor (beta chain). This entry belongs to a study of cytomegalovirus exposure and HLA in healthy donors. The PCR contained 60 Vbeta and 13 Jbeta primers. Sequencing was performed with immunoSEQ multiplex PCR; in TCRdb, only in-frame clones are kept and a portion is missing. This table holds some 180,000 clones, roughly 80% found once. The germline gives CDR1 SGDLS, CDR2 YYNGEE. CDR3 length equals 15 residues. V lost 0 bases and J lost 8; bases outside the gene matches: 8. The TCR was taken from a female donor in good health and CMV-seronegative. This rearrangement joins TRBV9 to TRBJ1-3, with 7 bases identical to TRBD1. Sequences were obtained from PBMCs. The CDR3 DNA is TGTGCCAGCAGCGTAGGTATCGGACAGGCGGACACCATATATTTT. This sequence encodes CASSVGIGQADTIYF.